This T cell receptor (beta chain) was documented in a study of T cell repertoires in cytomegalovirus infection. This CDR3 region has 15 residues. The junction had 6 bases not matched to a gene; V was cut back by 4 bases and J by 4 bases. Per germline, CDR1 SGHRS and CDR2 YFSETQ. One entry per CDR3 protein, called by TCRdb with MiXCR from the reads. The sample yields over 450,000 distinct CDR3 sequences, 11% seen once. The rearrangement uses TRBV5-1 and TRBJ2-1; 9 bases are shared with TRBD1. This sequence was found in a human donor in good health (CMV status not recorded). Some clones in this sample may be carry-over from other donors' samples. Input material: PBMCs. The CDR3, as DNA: TGCGCCAGCAGCCTGGGACAGGGTAAATACAATGAGCAGTTCTTC. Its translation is CASSLGQGKYNEQFF.